A single sample gave rise to the 9 T cell receptor beta chains below, sequenced in a study of cytotoxic CD8 clonotypes in ibrutinib-treated CLL (dated by TCRdb to the early 2020s). Library preparation was by the immunoSEQ multiplex PCR assay. TCRdb stores this immuneACCESS table with in-frame sequences only. Part of the clones is absent; in the studies checked, under half of the shortfall reflects unresolved V genes, and no reason is known for the rest. The sample table contains 27,000 or so clones; only one count was recorded for about 82% of them. The ten largest make up 6.5% to 8% of the sample. The intended sense of this specimen's time point label: approximately 25 months on ibrutinib. The sequencing here drew on PBMCs, taken after 24 months of ibrutinib treatment. The receptor set was obtained from a human donor with chronic lymphocytic leukemia.

This clone occurred once. V gene TRBV18 combines with J gene TRBJ2-5; no firm D call. The CDR3 totals 13 residues. The germline V gene encodes CDR1 KGHSH and CDR2 LQKENI. V was trimmed by 3 bases and J by 5 bases, leaving 10 bases between them. The CDR3 nucleotides read TGTGCCAGCTCACCTCGTAGTTTGGAGACCCAGTACTTC. Protein product: CASSPRSLETQYF.

In this sample, this clone turned up a few times. The chain is built from TRBV2 and TRBJ1-1; a possible D gene is TRBD1 (6 bases). This CDR3 comprises 11 residues. Germline CDR1 is SNHLY and CDR2 is FYNNEI. Trimming left V 8 bases short and J 12 bases short, with 16 bases between. CDR3 protein: CASGLRGLTFF. For the CDR3, the DNA is TGTGCCAGCGGGCTCAGGGGTTTGACTTTCTTT.

This clone was seen a handful of times. The rearrangement joins TRBV7-8 to TRBJ1-6; D is uncertain. CDR3 length equals 11 residues. In germline, CDR1 is SGHVS, CDR2 FQNEAQ. Deletions cut 4 bases from V and 12 bases from J, with 7 bases between. For the CDR3, the DNA is TGTGCCAGCAGCTCAATGGGACCCCTCCACTTT. The encoded protein is CASSSMGPLHF.

In its sample, this clone was seen a few times. V is TRBV4-1 and J is TRBJ2-3; 11 bases align to TRBD2. The CDR3 has 17 residues. The germline CDR1 and CDR2 sequences are MGHRA and YSYEKL. V trimming: 0 bases; J trimming: 2 bases; junction bases outside the gene matches: 4. CDR3 in amino acids: CASSQDSSGGPTDTQYF. The CDR3 nucleotides are TGCGCCAGCAGCCAAGACTCTAGCGGGGGGCCCACAGATACGCAGTATTTT.

In this sample, this clone turned up a few times. CDR3 sequence: CASSFKIYEQYF. The CDR3 nucleotides read TGTGCCAGCAGTTTTAAGATCTACGAGCAGTACTTC. The rearrangement links TRBV28 to TRBJ2-7; D is unclear. Germline V gene lookup returns CDR1 MDHEN and CDR2 SYDVKM. Trimming took 3 bases from V and 3 from J, leaving 6 bases between them. The CDR3 loop spans 12 amino acids.

The chain has TRBV27 and TRBJ2-7, with unresolved D. CDR3 length: 15 amino acids. From germline, CDR1 is MNHEY and CDR2 SMNVEV (reference sequence). V was cut by 0 bases and J by 2 bases, with 11 bases left in between. In DNA, the CDR3 is TGTGCCAGCAGTTTATCGATAGTGGAACCCTACGAGCAGTACTTC. Its protein product is CASSLSIVEPYEQYF.

The gene calls are TRBV5-6 and TRBJ1-1; D gene uncertain. There are 14 residues in the CDR3. Per the germline V gene, CDR1 is SGHDT and CDR2 is YYEEEE. Trimming removed 0 bases from V and 10 bases from J, with 16 bases in between. The CDR3 bases are TGTGCCAGCAGCTTGGCCTTAGGATCGTCCGGAGCTTTCTTT. Residues: CASSLALGSSGAFF.

The CDR3 DNA sequence: TGCGCCAGCAGCGTTCAGGGACCCCAAGAGACCCAGTACTTC. Its translation is CASSVQGPQETQYF. The chain employs TRBV5-1 and TRBJ2-5, with D perhaps assigned TRBD1 or TRBD2 (5 bases each). Germline lookup yields CDR1 SGHRS and CDR2 YFSETQ. This CDR3 region has 14 residues. The V and J ends lost 4 bases and 1 base respectively, with 11 bases between them.

This chain joins TRBV10-3 and TRBJ1-5, with a tentative D call TRBD1 (6 bases). Germline V CDR1 and CDR2: ENHRY, SYGVKD. V lost 3 bases to trimming and J lost 4 bases, with 10 bases between them. The length of the CDR3 is 14 residues. This CDR3 reads CAISDTTGNQPQHF. The CDR3 nucleotides are TGTGCCATCAGTGATACCACAGGGAATCAGCCCCAGCATTTT.